A selection of T cell receptor beta chains follows, all from one sample in a study of early T cells in non-severe SARS-CoV-2 infection. From the 5' RACE reads, TCRdb called clonotypes with MiXCR, one entry per CDR3 protein. Of approximately 56,000 distinct CDR3 sequences listed, around a tenth are singletons. Sequences were obtained from whole blood. The receptors here all came from an adult who was a healthcare worker with PCR-confirmed SARS-CoV-2 infection or an uninfected control (not recorded which). CDR3s include the opening cysteine and the closing phenylalanine or tryptophan. D genes are given only for firm matches. Not every row has a clone size; where given, it reads once, few, many or a size class.

v_gene,j_gene,abundance,d_gene,CDR3nt,CDR3aa
TRBV13,TRBJ2-4,many,TRBD2,TGTGCCAGCAGCTTAGCGGGAGGAGCCAAAAACATTCAGTACTTC,CASSLAGGAKNIQYF
TRBV19,TRBJ2-3,.,.,TGTGCCAGTAGAGACAGCCCTCGTCGCACAGATACGCAGTATTTT,CASRDSPRRTDTQYF
TRBV12-3/TRBV12-4,TRBJ2-7,many,.,TGTGCCAGCAGCCCACCCGGCGAGCAGTACTTC,CASSPPGEQYF
TRBV6-5,TRBJ2-7,many,.,TGTGCCAGCAGTTACGGGGGTTCCTACGAGCAGTACTTC,CASSYGGSYEQYF
TRBV15,TRBJ2-3,many,.,TGTGCCACCAGTCTCGGGAGCGGAGATACGCAGTATTTT,CATSLGSGDTQYF
TRBV4-2,TRBJ2-1,.,TRBD2,TGTGCCAGCAGCCCCAGGCCGCAGCGGGGGAGCTCCTACAATGAGCAGTTCTTC,CASSPRPQRGSSYNEQFF
TRBV6-5,TRBJ1-4,few,TRBD1,TGTGCCAGCAGTTACTCGGGACAGGGCAGTGAAAAACTGTTTTTT,CASSYSGQGSEKLFF
TRBV11-2,TRBJ2-1,many,.,TGTGCCAGCAGCCCCTCCCTAGATCAGTTCTTC,CASSPSLDQFF
TRBV15,TRBJ1-4,many,TRBD1,TGTGCCACAGGACAGGTGGGCGAAAAACTGTTTTTT,CATGQVGEKLFF
TRBV24-1,TRBJ2-1,.,.,TGTGCCACCAGTGTTACCTACAATGAGCAGTTCTTC,CATSVTYNEQFF
TRBV5-4,TRBJ1-3,many,.,TGTGCCAGCAGCCCGGACAGCTCTGGAAACACCATATATTTT,CASSPDSSGNTIYF
TRBV6-2/TRBV6-3,TRBJ1-1,many,.,TGTGCCAGCAGTACTCCGACAGGCACTGAAGCTTTCTTT,CASSTPTGTEAFF
TRBV15,TRBJ2-7,.,TRBD1,TGTGCCACCAGCAGAGCAGGGGGAGTCTCCTACGAGCAGTACTTC,CATSRAGGVSYEQYF
TRBV6-6,TRBJ2-7,many,.,TGTGCCAGCAGTTACCGCCTTTTCGAGCAGTACTTC,CASSYRLFEQYF
TRBV18,TRBJ2-1,many,TRBD2,TGTGCCAGCTCACCTGGGACTACCAGCAATGAGCAGTTCTTC,CASSPGTTSNEQFF
TRBV7-2,TRBJ2-7,many,.,TGTGCCAGCAGCTTATGGCGGGAATCCTACGAGCAGTACTTC,CASSLWRESYEQYF
TRBV29-1,TRBJ1-1,few,.,TGCAGCGTTGAAGATCGAAACTCAGCTTTCTTT,CSVEDRNSAFF
TRBV7-7,TRBJ2-7,many,.,TGTGCCAGCAGCACCCCTGGCCCTAGGGGAACTTACGAGCAGTACTTC,CASSTPGPRGTYEQYF
TRBV12-3/TRBV12-4,TRBJ2-3,many,.,TGTGCCAGCAGCCTATTGGTCCTCACAGATACGCAGTATTTT,CASSLLVLTDTQYF
TRBV29-1,TRBJ2-3,.,TRBD2,TGCAGCGTTGAACGGCTAGCGGGAGTCACAGATACGCAGTATTTT,CSVERLAGVTDTQYF
TRBV7-2,TRBJ2-3,many,.,TGTGCCAGCAGCTTAGCGCCAGCGGTAAGCACAGATACGCAGTATTTT,CASSLAPAVSTDTQYF
TRBV11-2,TRBJ1-5,many,.,TGTGCCAGCAGCCAAGAACGTCAGCCCCAGCATTTT,CASSQERQPQHF
TRBV2,TRBJ2-3,many,TRBD1,TGTGCCAGCGCCAGACAGGGGAGCACAGATACGCAGTATTTT,CASARQGSTDTQYF
TRBV10-3,TRBJ1-1,.,.,TGTGCCATCACTAACAGGGTGAACACTGAAGCTTTCTTT,CAITNRVNTEAFF
TRBV4-3,TRBJ2-2,.,TRBD1,TGCGCCAGCAGCCACTCTCGATTATGGACAGGGGGTACCGGGGAGCTGTTTTTT,CASSHSRLWTGGTGELFF
TRBV19,TRBJ1-2,many,.,TGTGCCAGTAGTATACGGCGCGCCTATGGCTATGGCTACACCTTC,CASSIRRAYGYGYTF
TRBV10-3,TRBJ2-1,many,TRBD2,TGTGCCATCAGTGAGTCGACCGGACTAGCGGGGTCTGAGCAGTTCTTC,CAISESTGLAGSEQFF
TRBV29-1,TRBJ2-3,medium-sized,.,TGCAGCGTTCGCCGGGGTCTCCGAACGGAAGATACGCAGTATTTT,CSVRRGLRTEDTQYF
TRBV5-1,TRBJ2-6,many,.,TGCGCCAGCAGCTTGATTTACACCTCCTCTGGGGCCAACGTCCTGACTTTC,CASSLIYTSSGANVLTF
TRBV27,TRBJ2-4,few,TRBD1,TGTGCCAGCAGCCCACAGGGGCTGGGCAAAAACATTCAGTACTTC,CASSPQGLGKNIQYF
TRBV29-1,TRBJ2-3,.,.,TGCAGCGTTGCCCCCGCAGATACGCAGTATTTT,CSVAPADTQYF
TRBV18,TRBJ2-2,many,TRBD2,TGTGCCAGCTCACCACTAGCGGGGACGACAAAAAACACCGGGGAGCTGTTTTTT,CASSPLAGTTKNTGELFF
TRBV20-1,TRBJ2-1,many,.,TGCAGTGCTAGCCGGTTGGGCAATGAGCAGTTCTTC,CSASRLGNEQFF
TRBV5-1,TRBJ2-6,many,.,TGCGCCAGCAGCTTGGCCCAGGGGCCCTCTGGGGCCAACGTCCTGACTTTC,CASSLAQGPSGANVLTF
TRBV6-5,TRBJ1-2,.,.,TGTGCCAGCAGTTACTCGCGGGGGGCCTATGGCTACACCTTC,CASSYSRGAYGYTF
TRBV20-1,TRBJ2-2,.,TRBD2,TGCAGTGCTTACAAAGCGGGAAGTGCCGGGGAGCTGTTTTTT,CSAYKAGSAGELFF
TRBV2,TRBJ2-2,many,.,TGTGCCAGCAGATGGACACTCACCGGGGAGCTGTTTTTT,CASRWTLTGELFF
TRBV6-2/TRBV6-3,TRBJ2-1,many,TRBD2,TGTGCCAGCGGACTAGCGGGAATGAATGAGCAGTTCTTC,CASGLAGMNEQFF
TRBV29-1,TRBJ2-3,.,TRBD1,TGCAGCGTTGCTAACAGACAGGGGTATAACCTCCCCTACACAGATACGCAGTATTTT,CSVANRQGYNLPYTDTQYF
TRBV5-1,TRBJ1-4,.,TRBD1,TGCGCCAGCAGCCAGAACAGGGGACCTAATGAAAAACTGTTTTTT,CASSQNRGPNEKLFF
TRBV20-1,TRBJ2-3,many,TRBD2,TGCAGTGCCCCAGCGGGAGGAACCACAGATACGCAGTATTTT,CSAPAGGTTDTQYF
TRBV10-3,TRBJ1-2,many,.,TGTGCCATCAAGACGGACAGTGTTTATGGCTACACCTTC,CAIKTDSVYGYTF
TRBV15,TRBJ1-5,many,.,TGTGCCACCAGCAGAGATCGAGGGTCAGCGGGCAATCAGCCCCAGCATTTT,CATSRDRGSAGNQPQHF
TRBV18,TRBJ1-4,.,TRBD1,TGTGCCAGCTCACCTTTACAGGGGCGAGACGGAAAACTGTTTTTT,CASSPLQGRDGKLFF
TRBV4-3,TRBJ2-1,many,.,TGCGCCAGCAGCCAAGGGAGGTTAGGGAATGGTGAGCAGTTCTTC,CASSQGRLGNGEQFF